Given below is one T cell receptor (beta chain) in context. The CDR3 contains 14 residues. V lost 1 base to trimming and J lost 4 bases, with 8 bases between them. Germline CDR1 and CDR2: KGHSH and LQKENI. As processed by the authors: The authors estimated nucleated cell counts from reference gene primer amplification. Some clones are missing from TCRdb's copy, which holds only in-frame ones; the method was immunoSEQ multiplex PCR. That table gives V, J and clone size, and the DNA gave D and trimming. The sample lists about 200,000 clones, 80% to 90% occurring once. The data are from a study of blood T cell repertoires in COVID-19. Across the study: From T cells, B-cell-depleted T cells, or PBMCs came the material, which was cDNA or gDNA.

The source is a human donor in a cohort sampled during active COVID-19. Material for sequencing was peripheral blood. This chain links TRBV18 with TRBJ2-1, with D unresolved. The CDR3 protein is CASSPQSLYNEQFF. The CDR3 region has the DNA TGTGCCAGCTCACCACAATCCCTATACAATGAGCAGTTCTTC.